The 10 T cell receptor beta chains presented below share a single source sample, sequenced in a study of blood T cell repertoires in COVID-19. TCRdb's copy holds only in-frame clones and misses some; the assay was immunoSEQ multiplex PCR. The table shows some 490,000 clones, with 80% to 90% occurring only once. The sequencing input was peripheral blood. All receptors derive from a human donor in a cohort sampled during active COVID-19.

The rearrangement uses TRBV7-6 and TRBJ2-3; TRBD2 aligns across 8 bases. Losses at the gene ends were 2 bases for V and 1 base for J; bases not matched to a gene: 11. CDR1 SGHVS and CDR2 FNYEAQ come from the germline V gene. The CDR3 sequence is 18 residues long. The CDR3 DNA sequence: TGTGCCAGCAGCTTAACCCTGACTAGCGCCCTGGGCACAGATACGCAGTATTTT. It yields the protein CASSLTLTSALGTDTQYF.

The chain carries TRBV6-2 or TRBV6-3 and TRBJ1-5, with D maybe TRBD1 (6 bases). Looked up from germline, CDR1 is MNHEY and CDR2 is SVGEGT. V lost 6 bases, J lost 5 bases, and 26 bases lay in between. The CDR3 is 18 residues long. The CDR3 coding sequence is TGTGCCAGCAGCCCTTACCGGGGGGGCCAGGCCAAAGATCAGCCCCAGCATTTT. The encoded protein is CASSPYRGGQAKDQPQHF.

This sequence joins TRBV5-1 and TRBJ2-7; D may be TRBD2 (5 bases). Trimming removed 2 bases from V and 3 bases from J, with 9 bases in between. The CDR3 totals 13 residues. CDR1 is SGHRS and CDR2 is YFSETQ in the germline V gene. CDR3 coding DNA: TGCGCCAGCAGCTTTGCCGAGGGCTACGAGCAGTACTTC. Protein sequence: CASSFAEGYEQYF.

CDR3 sequence reads: CASSPPLDRVDANTGELFF. The CDR3 coding sequence is TGTGCCAGCAGCCCGCCCCTTGACAGGGTGGATGCGAACACCGGGGAGCTGTTTTTT. This chain connects TRBV11-3 to TRBJ2-2, with TRBD1 matching 7 bases. This CDR3 has 19 residues. V shed 5 bases and J 0 bases; nucleotides not matched to a gene: 15. Germline V gene lookup returns CDR1 SGHNT and CDR2 YENEEA.

The V call is TRBV29-1, the J call TRBJ2-3, with 8 bases aligning to TRBD2. This CDR3 comprises 15 residues. Per the germline V gene, CDR1 is SQVTM and CDR2 is ANQGSEA. V was clipped by 7 bases and J by 4 bases; unmatched bases: 13. The CDR3 here is CSARDRGGLSDTQYF. As DNA, the CDR3 is TGCAGCGCGCGAGATCGGGGGGGACTTTCAGATACGCAGTATTTT.

This chain joins TRBV7-8 and TRBJ2-1, with 9 bases identical to TRBD2. V shed 4 bases and J 3 bases; nucleotides not matched to a gene: 10. Germline assignment: CDR1 SGHVS and CDR2 FQNEAQ. The CDR3 length is 17 residues. CDR3 DNA: TGTGCCAGCAGCTCCCGTGGGCTAGCGGGAAACTACAATGAGCAGTTCTTC. It encodes CASSSRGLAGNYNEQFF.

This rearrangement joins TRBV5-1 to TRBJ1-1; a possible D gene is TRBD1 (5 bases). Germline V gene sequence: CDR1 SGHRS, CDR2 YFSETQ. The V end was cut by 3 bases, the J end by 0 bases, with 15 bases between. This CDR3 spans 16 amino acids. The CDR3 sequence: CASSSRTRDMNTEAFF. Written as DNA, the CDR3 is TGCGCCAGCAGCTCGAGGACACGTGATATGAACACTGAAGCTTTCTTT.

The chain recombines TRBV5-8 with TRBJ2-7, with D tentatively TRBD1 (5 bases). The CDR3 length is 16 residues. The germline CDR1 and CDR2 sequences are SGHTS and YDEGEE. Trimming stripped 7 bases from V and 3 bases from J, with 23 bases between. CDR3 sequence reads: CASGKLGPTTFYEQYF. Here the CDR3 DNA reads TGTGCCAGCGGAAAACTGGGGCCTACGACCTTCTACGAGCAGTACTTC.

There are a few counts of this clone. This chain uses TRBV2 with TRBJ1-5, with D maybe TRBD1 (5 bases). Germline loops: CDR1 SNHLY, CDR2 FYNNEI. V lost 3 bases, J lost 6 bases, and 12 bases lay in between. The CDR3 loop spans 14 amino acids. The CDR3 region has the DNA TGTGCCAGCAGTGAGGGCAGGGAGGCTCAGCCCCAGCATTTT. It specifies CASSEGREAQPQHF.

Here the CDR3 reads CASSRISQDEQFF. The CDR3 DNA reads TGTGCCAGCAGCCGGATTAGTCAGGATGAGCAGTTCTTC. The V and J genes are TRBV7-3 and TRBJ2-1, with D uncertain. V dropped 5 bases and J dropped 8 bases, with 13 bases sitting between them. The CDR3 extends over 13 amino acids. Germline-derived CDR1 and CDR2 are SGHTA and FQGTGA.